Presented here are 15 T cell receptor beta chains from one specimen sequenced in a study of T cell responses to AZD1222 COVID-19 vaccine. Assay: immunoSEQ multiplex PCR; the TCRdb copy retains only in-frame clones and omits some. The sample carries about 83,000 clones, roughly 88% recorded once. This material consisted of peripheral blood, taken on day 0 of MenACWY control vaccination. Source of these receptors: an adult in good health.

This chain joins TRBV7-2 and TRBJ2-3; TRBD2 agrees at 7 bases. The CDR3 has 17 amino acids. The germline gives CDR1 SGHTA, CDR2 FQGNSA. The ends lost 5 bases at V and 2 bases at J; junction bases unmatched: 13. CDR3 sequence reads: CASSPSRQAGLTDTQYF. CDR3 DNA: TGTGCCAGCAGCCCGTCACGGCAAGCGGGACTCACAGATACGCAGTATTTT.

This clone was counted once. The CDR3 DNA follows: TGTGCCAGCAGTTACATCCGCCCTTACGAATTAGACAATGAGCAGTTCTTC. Its translation: CASSYIRPYELDNEQFF. The chain couples TRBV7-8 to TRBJ2-1; D remains unclear. Per the germline V gene, CDR1 is SGHVS and CDR2 is FQNEAQ. This CDR3 comprises 17 residues. The ends were cut back, 6 bases at V and 5 bases at J, with 23 bases in the middle.

The sample holds a few counts of this clone. The CDR3 DNA reads as TGTGCCAGCAGCTTCAACAGGGTCGGGACCGGGGAGCTGTTTTTT. Its translation is CASSFNRVGTGELFF. The gene calls are TRBV7-9 and TRBJ2-2; D is perhaps TRBD1 (6 bases). Germline V CDR1 and CDR2: SEHNR, FQNEAQ (reference sequence). The V and J ends lost 3 bases and 5 bases respectively, with 13 bases between them. The CDR3 is 15 residues long.

This chain joins TRBV3-1 (or the pseudogene TRBV3-2) and TRBJ1-1; unclear D gene. Between the trimmed V and J ends, which lost 4 bases and 0 bases, there was a span of 9 bases. The length of the CDR3 is 14 residues. Looked up from germline, CDR1 is LGHDT and CDR2 is YNNKEL (reference sequence). CDR3 DNA: TGTGCCAGCAGCCCCGACAACCTGAACACTGAAGCTTTCTTT. As protein: CASSPDNLNTEAFF.

The V gene is TRBV19, the J gene TRBJ1-5; tentative D call: TRBD1 (5 bases). The ends were cut back, 6 bases at V and 3 bases at J, with 9 bases in the middle. The CDR3 has 13 residues. CDR1 is LNHDA, CDR2 SQIVND, per germline (reference sequence). The CDR3 is CASRGTYNQPQHF. CDR3 in DNA: TGTGCCAGTAGAGGGACGTACAATCAGCCCCAGCATTTT. The whole variable domain, remainder taken from reference TRBV19 and TRBJ1-5, is DGGITQSPKYLFRKEGQNVTLSCEQNLNHDAMYWYRQDPGQGLRLIYYSQIVNDFQKGDIAEGYSVSREKKESFPLTVTSAQKNPTAFYLCASRGTYNQPQHFGDGTRLSIL.

The chain uses TRBV30 and TRBJ1-1; D is ambiguous. Trimming took off 2 bases at V and 10 bases at J, with 11 bases between the two ends. There are 11 residues in the CDR3. Germline V lookup: CDR1 GTSNPN, CDR2 SVGIG (reference sequence). DNA of the CDR3: TGTGCCTGGAGTTTTAGGACGGGAGCTTTCTTT. Residues: CAWSFRTGAFF.

The chain uses TRBV7-8 and TRBJ2-2; D is unclear. The CDR3 extends over 15 amino acids. V was shortened by 2 bases and J by 0 bases, with 7 bases between the two germline ends. Looked up from germline, CDR1 is SGHVS and CDR2 is FQNEAQ. This chain's CDR3 is CASSLNTANTGELFF. DNA of the CDR3: TGTGCCAGCAGCTTAAACACCGCGAACACCGGGGAGCTGTTTTTT.

This clone was picked up a small number of times. The V gene is TRBV6-5, the J gene TRBJ1-5; a weak D match, TRBD1 (6 bases). CDR1 and CDR2 from the germline V gene are MNHEY and SVGAGI. The ends were cut back, 6 bases at V and 9 bases at J, with 12 bases in the middle. This CDR3 has 12 amino acids. DNA of the CDR3: TGTGCCAGCAGGGACAGACAGAGGCCCCAGCATTTT. Translation gives CASRDRQRPQHF.

This sequence joins TRBV7-9 and TRBJ2-3; 8 bases align to TRBD2. CDR3 length: 14 amino acids. Germline values: CDR1 SEHNR, CDR2 FQNEAQ (reference sequence). Trimming cost V 5 bases and J 6 bases; bases outside gene matches: 7. The CDR3 sequence is CASSMTSVYDTQYF. CDR3 nucleotide sequence: TGTGCCAGCAGCATGACTAGCGTATATGATACGCAGTATTTT.

V gene TRBV9 combines with J gene TRBJ2-1, with D possibly matching TRBD2 (6 bases). The germline V gene has CDR1 SGDLS and CDR2 YYNGEE. This CDR3 is built from 12 residues. V gave up 3 bases and J gave up 9 bases, with 10 bases separating them. CDR3 sequence reads: CASSANSGEQFF. The CDR3, as DNA: TGTGCCAGCAGCGCAAATAGCGGTGAGCAGTTCTTC.

V gene TRBV27 combines with J gene TRBJ2-7; either TRBD1 or TRBD2 may supply D (5 bases each). Germline V gene lookup returns CDR1 MNHEY and CDR2 SMNVEV (reference sequence). The CDR3 runs 15 residues. V was trimmed by 5 bases and J by 7 bases, leaving 21 bases between them. CDR3 sequence reads: CASSIRDGILGEQYF. CDR3 nucleotides: TGTGCCAGCAGTATACGGGACGGCATACTAGGGGAGCAGTACTTC.

The V gene is TRBV5-4, the J gene TRBJ1-2; no definite D call. V shed 0 bases and J shed 7 bases, with 4 bases lying between them. This CDR3 has 11 residues. Germline values: CDR1 SGHNT, CDR2 YYREEE (reference sequence). The CDR3 nucleotides read TGTGCCAGCAGCTTGGATCGTGGCTACACCTTC. This gives the protein CASSLDRGYTF.

This clone was found a few times. The CDR3 coding sequence is TGTGCCAGTAGTATCGGGGGGTTGGGCAATCAGCCCCAGCATTTT. Its protein product is CASSIGGLGNQPQHF. V gene TRBV19 combines with J gene TRBJ1-5, with D perhaps matching TRBD1 (5 bases). This CDR3 spans 15 amino acids. Germline V gene data show CDR1 as LNHDA and CDR2 as SQIVND (reference sequence). The V and J ends lost 3 bases and 2 bases respectively, with 11 bases between them.

As DNA, the CDR3 is TGTGCCAGCAGCTCCGCGGCAGTGGGACACACTGAAGCTTTCTTT. The encoded protein is CASSSAAVGHTEAFF. The chain uses TRBV5-4 and TRBJ1-1; D is possibly TRBD1 (5 bases). The ends were cut back, 3 bases at V and 3 bases at J, with 15 bases in the middle. The V gene's germline CDR1 is SGHNT and CDR2 YYREEE (reference sequence). The CDR3 runs 15 residues.

The gene calls are TRBV5-1 and TRBJ2-7, with 9 bases matching TRBD2. CDR1 and CDR2 (germline): SGHRS, YFSETQ. Germline trimming cut 0 bases from V and 9 bases from J; bases unmatched to any gene: 10. CDR3 length equals 15 residues. In nucleotides, the CDR3 is TGCGCCAGCAGCTTGGAAACTAGCGGGTCTCCTTCGCAGTACTTC. Amino acid sequence: CASSLETSGSPSQYF.